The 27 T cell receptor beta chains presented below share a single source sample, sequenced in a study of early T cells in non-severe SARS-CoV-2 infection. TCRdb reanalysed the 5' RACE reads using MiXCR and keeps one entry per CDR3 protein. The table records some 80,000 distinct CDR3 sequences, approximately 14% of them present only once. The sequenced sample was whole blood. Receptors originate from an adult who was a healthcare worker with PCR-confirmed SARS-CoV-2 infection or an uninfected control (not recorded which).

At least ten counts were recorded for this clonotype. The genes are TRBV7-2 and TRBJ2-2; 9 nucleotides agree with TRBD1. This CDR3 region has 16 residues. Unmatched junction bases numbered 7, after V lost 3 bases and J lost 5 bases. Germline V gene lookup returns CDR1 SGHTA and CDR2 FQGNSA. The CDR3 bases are TGTGCCAGCAGCTTCCACAGGGGGCTCGGGACCGGGGAGCTGTTTTTT. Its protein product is CASSFHRGLGTGELFF.

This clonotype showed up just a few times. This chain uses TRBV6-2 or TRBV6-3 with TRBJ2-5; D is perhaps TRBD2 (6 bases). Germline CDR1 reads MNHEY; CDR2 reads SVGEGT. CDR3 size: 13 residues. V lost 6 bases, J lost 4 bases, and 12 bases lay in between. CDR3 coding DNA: TGTGCCAGCAGAGGGGACTGGGGAGAGACCCAGTACTTC. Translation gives CASRGDWGETQYF.

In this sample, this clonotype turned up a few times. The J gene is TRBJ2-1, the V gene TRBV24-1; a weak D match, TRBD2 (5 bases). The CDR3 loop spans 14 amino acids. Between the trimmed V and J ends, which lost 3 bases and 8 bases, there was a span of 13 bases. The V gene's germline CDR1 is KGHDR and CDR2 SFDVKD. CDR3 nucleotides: TGTGCCACCAGTGATATGGGAGAGGGCGATGAGCAGTTCTTC. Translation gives CATSDMGEGDEQFF.

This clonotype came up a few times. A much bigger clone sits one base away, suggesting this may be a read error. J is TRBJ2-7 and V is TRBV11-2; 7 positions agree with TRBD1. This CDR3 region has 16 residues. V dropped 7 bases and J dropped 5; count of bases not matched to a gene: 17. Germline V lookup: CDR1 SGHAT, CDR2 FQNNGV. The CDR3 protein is CASTRSSGTDGHEQYF. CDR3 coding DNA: TGTGCCAGCACCCGATCGAGTGGGACAGACGGCCACGAGCAGTACTTC.

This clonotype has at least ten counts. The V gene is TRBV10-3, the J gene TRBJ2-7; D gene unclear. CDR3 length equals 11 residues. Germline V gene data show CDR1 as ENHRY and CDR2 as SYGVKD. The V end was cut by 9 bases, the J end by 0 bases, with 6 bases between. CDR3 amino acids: CAITSSYEQYF. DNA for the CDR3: TGTGCCATTACCAGCTCCTACGAGCAGTACTTC.

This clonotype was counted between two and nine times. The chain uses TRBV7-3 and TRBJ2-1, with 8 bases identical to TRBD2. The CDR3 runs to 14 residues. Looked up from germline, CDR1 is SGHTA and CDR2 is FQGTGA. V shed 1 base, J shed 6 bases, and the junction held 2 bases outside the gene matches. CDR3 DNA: TGTGCCAGCAGCTTAATGGCGGGGGGCAATGAGCAGTTCTTC. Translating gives CASSLMAGGNEQFF. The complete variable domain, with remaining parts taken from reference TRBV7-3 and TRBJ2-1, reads GAGVSQTPSNKVTEKGKYVELRCDPISGHTALYWYRQSLGQGPEFLIYFQGTGAADDSGLPNDRFFAVRPEGSVSTLKIQRTERGDSAVYLCASSLMAGGNEQFFGPGTRLTVL.

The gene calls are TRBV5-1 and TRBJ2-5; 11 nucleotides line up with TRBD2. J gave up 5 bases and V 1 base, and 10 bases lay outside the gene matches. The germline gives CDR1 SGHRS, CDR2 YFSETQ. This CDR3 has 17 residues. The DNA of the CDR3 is TGCGCCAGCAGCTTGAGGGCTAGCGGGGGGCTCTTGGAGACCCAGTACTTC. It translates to CASSLRASGGLLETQYF.

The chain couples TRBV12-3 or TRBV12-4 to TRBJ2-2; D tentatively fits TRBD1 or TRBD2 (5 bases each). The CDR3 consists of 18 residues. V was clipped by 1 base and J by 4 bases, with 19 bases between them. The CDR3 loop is CASSLGANGGRTTGELFF. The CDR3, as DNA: TGTGCCAGCAGTTTAGGCGCCAATGGGGGTAGGACCACCGGGGAGCTGTTTTTT.

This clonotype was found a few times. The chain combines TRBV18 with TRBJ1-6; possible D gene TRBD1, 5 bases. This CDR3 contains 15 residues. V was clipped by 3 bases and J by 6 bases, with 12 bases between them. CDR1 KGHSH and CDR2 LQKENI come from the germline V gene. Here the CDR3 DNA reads TGTGCCAGCTCACCGGGCCCAGGGCTTAATTCACCCCTCCACTTT. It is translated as CASSPGPGLNSPLHF.

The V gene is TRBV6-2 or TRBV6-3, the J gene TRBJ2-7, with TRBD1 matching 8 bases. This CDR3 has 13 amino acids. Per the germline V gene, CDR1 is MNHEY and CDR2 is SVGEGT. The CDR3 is CVDRKDRAYEQYF. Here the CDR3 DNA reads TGTGTCGATAGGAAGGACAGGGCCTACGAGCAGTACTTC.

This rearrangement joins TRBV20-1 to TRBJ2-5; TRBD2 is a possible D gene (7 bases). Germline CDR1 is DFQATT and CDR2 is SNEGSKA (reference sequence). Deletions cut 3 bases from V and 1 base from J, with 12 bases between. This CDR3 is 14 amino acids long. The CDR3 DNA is TGCAGTGCTAGGGGGGGGCCATCCCAAGAGACCCAGTACTTC. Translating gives CSARGGPSQETQYF.

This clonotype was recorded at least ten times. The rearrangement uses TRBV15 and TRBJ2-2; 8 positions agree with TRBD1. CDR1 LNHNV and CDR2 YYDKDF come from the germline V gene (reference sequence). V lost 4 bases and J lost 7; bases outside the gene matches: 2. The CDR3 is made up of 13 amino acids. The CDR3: CATSIQGGGELFF. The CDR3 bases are TGTGCCACCAGCATACAGGGGGGCGGGGAGCTGTTTTTT.

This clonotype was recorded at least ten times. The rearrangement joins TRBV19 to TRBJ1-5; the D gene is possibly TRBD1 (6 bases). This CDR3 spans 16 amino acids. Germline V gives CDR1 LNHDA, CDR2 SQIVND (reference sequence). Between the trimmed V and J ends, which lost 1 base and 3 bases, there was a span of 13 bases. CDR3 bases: TGTGCCAGTAGTATAGGGTCCGACAGGCCCAATCAGCCCCAGCATTTT. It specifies CASSIGSDRPNQPQHF.

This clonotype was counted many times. CDR3 in amino acids: CASSLRGSYNEQFF. For the CDR3, the DNA is TGTGCCAGCAGCTTACGGGGTTCCTACAATGAGCAGTTCTTC. The rearrangement joins TRBV11-2 to TRBJ2-1, with D perhaps matching TRBD2 (5 bases). This CDR3 comprises 14 residues. In germline, CDR1 is SGHAT, CDR2 FQNNGV. V lost 2 bases, J lost 1 base, and 6 bases lay in between. The variable domain in full, with the rest retrieved from reference TRBV11-2 and TRBJ2-1, is EAGVAQSPRYKIIEKRQSVAFWCNPISGHATLYWYQQILGQGPKLLIQFQNNGVVDDSQLPKDRFSAERLKGVDSTLKIQPAKLEDSAVYLCASSLRGSYNEQFFGPGTRLTVL.

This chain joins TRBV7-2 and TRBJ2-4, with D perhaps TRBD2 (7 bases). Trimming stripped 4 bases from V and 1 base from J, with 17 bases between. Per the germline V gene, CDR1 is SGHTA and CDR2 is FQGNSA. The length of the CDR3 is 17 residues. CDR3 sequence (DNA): TGTGCCAGCAGCTCCCTAGGACGGGGGGCGGCCAAAAACATTCAGTACTTC. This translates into CASSSLGRGAAKNIQYF.

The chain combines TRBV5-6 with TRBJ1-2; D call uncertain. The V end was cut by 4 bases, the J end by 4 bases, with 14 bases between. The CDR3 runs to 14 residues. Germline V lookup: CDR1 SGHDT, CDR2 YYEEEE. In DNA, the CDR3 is TGTGCCAGCAGCCCTTCAAGGGTTTCCTATGGCTACACCTTC. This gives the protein CASSPSRVSYGYTF.

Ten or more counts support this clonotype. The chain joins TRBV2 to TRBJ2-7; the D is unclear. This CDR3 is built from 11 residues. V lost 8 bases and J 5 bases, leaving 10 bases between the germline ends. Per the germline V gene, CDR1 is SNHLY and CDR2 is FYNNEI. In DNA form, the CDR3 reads TGTGCCAGCGCCGTAGAGGACGAGCAGTACTTC. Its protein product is CASAVEDEQYF.

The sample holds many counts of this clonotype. CDR3 DNA: TGTGCCAGCAGACAGGGCCTTACTGAAGCTTTCTTT. The encoded protein is CASRQGLTEAFF. The chain employs TRBV6-5 and TRBJ1-1; D is possibly TRBD1 (6 bases). Trimming pared 6 bases from V and 5 bases from J, leaving 10 bases between. The V gene's germline CDR1 is MNHEY and CDR2 SVGAGI. The CDR3 is made up of 12 amino acids.

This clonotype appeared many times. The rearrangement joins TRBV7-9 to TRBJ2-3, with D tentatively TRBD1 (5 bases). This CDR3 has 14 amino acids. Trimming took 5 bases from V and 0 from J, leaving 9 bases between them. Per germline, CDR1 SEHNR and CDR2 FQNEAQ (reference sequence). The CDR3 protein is CASSAQGSTDTQYF. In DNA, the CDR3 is TGTGCCAGCAGCGCCCAGGGCAGCACAGATACGCAGTATTTT.

CDR3 protein: CASSYLRTSAETQYF. CDR3 coding DNA: TGTGCCAGCAGTTACCTCAGGACTAGCGCAGAGACCCAGTACTTC. The chain couples TRBV6-5 to TRBJ2-5, with 9 bases that match TRBD2. The CDR3 has 15 residues. V lost 2 bases and J lost 4; bases outside the gene matches: 5. Germline V gene sequence: CDR1 MNHEY, CDR2 SVGAGI.

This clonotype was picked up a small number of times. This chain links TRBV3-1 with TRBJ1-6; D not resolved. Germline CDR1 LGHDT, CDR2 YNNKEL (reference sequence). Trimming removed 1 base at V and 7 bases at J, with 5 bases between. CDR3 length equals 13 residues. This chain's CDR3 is CASSQVMNSPLHF. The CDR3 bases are TGTGCCAGCAGCCAAGTTATGAATTCACCCCTCCACTTT. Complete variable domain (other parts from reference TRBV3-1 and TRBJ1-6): DTAVSQTPKYLVTQMGNDKSIKCEQNLGHDTMYWYKQDSKKFLKIMFSYNNKELIINETVPNRFSPKSPDKAHLNLHINSLELGDSAVYFCASSQVMNSPLHFGNGTRLTVT.

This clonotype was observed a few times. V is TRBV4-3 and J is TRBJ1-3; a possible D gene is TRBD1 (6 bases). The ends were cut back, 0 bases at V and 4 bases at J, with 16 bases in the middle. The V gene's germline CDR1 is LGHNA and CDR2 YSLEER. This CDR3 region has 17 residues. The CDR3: CASSQESGGAWGNTIYF. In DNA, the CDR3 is TGCGCCAGCAGCCAAGAATCCGGGGGGGCCTGGGGAAACACCATATATTTT.

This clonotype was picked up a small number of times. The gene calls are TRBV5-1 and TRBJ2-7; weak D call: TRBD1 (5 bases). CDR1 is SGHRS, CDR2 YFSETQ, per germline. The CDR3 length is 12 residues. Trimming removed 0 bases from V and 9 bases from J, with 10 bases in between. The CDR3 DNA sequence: TGCGCCAGCAGCTTGGAGGGGATATTGCAGTACTTC. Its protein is CASSLEGILQYF.

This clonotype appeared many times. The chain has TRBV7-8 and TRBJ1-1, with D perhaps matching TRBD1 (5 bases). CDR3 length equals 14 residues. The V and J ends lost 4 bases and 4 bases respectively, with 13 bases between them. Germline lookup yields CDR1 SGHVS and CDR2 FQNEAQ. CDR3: CASSSEVGGTEAFF. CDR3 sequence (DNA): TGTGCCAGCAGCTCGGAGGTGGGGGGCACTGAAGCTTTCTTT.

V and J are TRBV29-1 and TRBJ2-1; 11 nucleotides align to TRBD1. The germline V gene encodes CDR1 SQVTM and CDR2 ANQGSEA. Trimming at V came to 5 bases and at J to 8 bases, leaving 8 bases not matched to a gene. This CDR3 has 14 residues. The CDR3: CSVKAGQGAYEQFF. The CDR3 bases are TGCAGCGTTAAAGCAGGACAGGGGGCCTATGAGCAGTTCTTC.

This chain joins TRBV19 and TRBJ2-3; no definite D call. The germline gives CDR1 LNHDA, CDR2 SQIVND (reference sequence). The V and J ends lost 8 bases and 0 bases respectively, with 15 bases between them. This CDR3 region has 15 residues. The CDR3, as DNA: TGTGCCAGTGGGGTGGCGATTACTAGCACAGATACGCAGTATTTT. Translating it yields CASGVAITSTDTQYF.

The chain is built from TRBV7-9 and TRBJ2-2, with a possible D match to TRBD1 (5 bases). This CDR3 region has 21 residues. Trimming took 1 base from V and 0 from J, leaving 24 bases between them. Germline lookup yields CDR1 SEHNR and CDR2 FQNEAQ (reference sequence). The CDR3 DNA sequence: TGTGCCAGCAGCTTAGGGGTGAGGACAAGTACCTTTTTGGCGAACACCGGGGAGCTGTTTTTT. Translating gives CASSLGVRTSTFLANTGELFF.